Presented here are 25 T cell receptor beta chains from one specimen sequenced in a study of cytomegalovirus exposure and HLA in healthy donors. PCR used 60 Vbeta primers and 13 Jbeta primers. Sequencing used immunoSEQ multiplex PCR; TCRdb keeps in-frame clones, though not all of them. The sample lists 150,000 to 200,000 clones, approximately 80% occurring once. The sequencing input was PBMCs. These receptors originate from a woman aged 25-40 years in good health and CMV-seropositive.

The CDR3 nucleotides are TGTGCCAGCAGCCGCGGACAGTCAGACTATGGCTACACCTTC. It yields the protein CASSRGQSDYGYTF. V and J are TRBV4-2 and TRBJ1-2, with D perhaps matching TRBD1 (6 bases). Trimming stripped 4 bases from V and 3 bases from J, with 12 bases between. The CDR3 covers 14 residues. Germline V gene sequence: CDR1 LGHNA, CDR2 YNFKEQ.

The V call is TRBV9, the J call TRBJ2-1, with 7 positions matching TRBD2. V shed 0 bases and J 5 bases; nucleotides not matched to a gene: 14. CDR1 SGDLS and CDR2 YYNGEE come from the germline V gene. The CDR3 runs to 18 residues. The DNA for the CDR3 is TGTGCCAGCAGCGTAGCCTCATCGAGGCCTAGCGGAAACAATGAGCAGTTCTTC. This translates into CASSVASSRPSGNNEQFF.

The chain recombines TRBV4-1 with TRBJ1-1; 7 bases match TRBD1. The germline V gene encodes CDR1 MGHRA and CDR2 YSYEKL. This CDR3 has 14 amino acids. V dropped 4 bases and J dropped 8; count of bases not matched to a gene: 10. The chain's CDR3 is CASSPVRDSGEAFF. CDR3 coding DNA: TGCGCCAGCAGCCCAGTCCGGGACAGTGGAGAAGCTTTCTTT.

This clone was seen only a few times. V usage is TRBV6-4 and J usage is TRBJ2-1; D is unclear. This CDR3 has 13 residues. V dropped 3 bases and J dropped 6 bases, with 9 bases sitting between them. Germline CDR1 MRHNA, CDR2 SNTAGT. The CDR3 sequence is CASSDRLANEQFF. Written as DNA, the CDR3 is TGTGCCAGCAGTGATCGGTTAGCCAATGAGCAGTTCTTC.

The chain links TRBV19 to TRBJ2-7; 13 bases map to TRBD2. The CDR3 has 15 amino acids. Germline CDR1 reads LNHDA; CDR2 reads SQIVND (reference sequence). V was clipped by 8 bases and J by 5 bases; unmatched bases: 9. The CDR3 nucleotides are TGTGCCAGTTGCCCGGGGACTAGCGGGACGGACGAGCAGTACTTC. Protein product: CASCPGTSGTDEQYF.

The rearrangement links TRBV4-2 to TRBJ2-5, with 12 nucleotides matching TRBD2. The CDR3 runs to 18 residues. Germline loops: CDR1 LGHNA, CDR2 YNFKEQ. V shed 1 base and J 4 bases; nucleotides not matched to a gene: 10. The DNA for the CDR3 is TGTGCCAGCAGCCAAGCCGGCCTAGCGGGAGGGCCCGGAGAGACCCAGTACTTC. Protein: CASSQAGLAGGPGETQYF.

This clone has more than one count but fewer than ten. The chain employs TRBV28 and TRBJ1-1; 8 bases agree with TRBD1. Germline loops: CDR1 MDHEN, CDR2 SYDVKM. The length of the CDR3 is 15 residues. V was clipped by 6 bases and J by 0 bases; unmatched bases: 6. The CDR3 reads CASRPGGRLNTEAFF. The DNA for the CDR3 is TGTGCCAGCAGGCCAGGGGGCAGGCTGAACACTGAAGCTTTCTTT.

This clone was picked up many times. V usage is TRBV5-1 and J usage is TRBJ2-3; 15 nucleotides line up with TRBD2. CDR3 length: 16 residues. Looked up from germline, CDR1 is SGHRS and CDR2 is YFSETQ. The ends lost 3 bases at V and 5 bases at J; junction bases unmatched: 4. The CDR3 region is CASSSRTSGGGDTQYF. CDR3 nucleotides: TGCGCCAGCAGCTCAAGGACTAGCGGGGGGGGAGATACGCAGTATTTT.

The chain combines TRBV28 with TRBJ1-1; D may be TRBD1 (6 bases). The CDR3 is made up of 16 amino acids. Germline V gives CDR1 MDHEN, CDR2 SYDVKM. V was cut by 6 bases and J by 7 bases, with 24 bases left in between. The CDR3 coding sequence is TGTGCCAGCAGCCCGACAGGCATGATGACGGGGGGTGAAGCTTTCTTT. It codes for CASSPTGMMTGGEAFF.

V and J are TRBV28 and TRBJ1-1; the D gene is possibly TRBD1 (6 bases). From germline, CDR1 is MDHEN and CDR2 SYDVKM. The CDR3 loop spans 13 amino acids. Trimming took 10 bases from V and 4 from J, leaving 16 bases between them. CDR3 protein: CATRGGGLTEAFF. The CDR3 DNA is TGTGCCACCAGGGGTGGAGGGCTCACTGAAGCTTTCTTT.

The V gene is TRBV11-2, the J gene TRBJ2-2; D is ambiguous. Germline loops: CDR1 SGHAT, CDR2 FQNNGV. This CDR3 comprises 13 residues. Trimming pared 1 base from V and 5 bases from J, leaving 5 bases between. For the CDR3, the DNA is TGTGCCAGCAGCTTAGTGTTAACCGGGGAGCTGTTTTTT. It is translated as CASSLVLTGELFF. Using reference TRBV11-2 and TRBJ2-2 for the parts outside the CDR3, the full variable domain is EAGVAQSPRYKIIEKRQSVAFWCNPISGHATLYWYQQILGQGPKLLIQFQNNGVVDDSQLPKDRFSAERLKGVDSTLKIQPAKLEDSAVYLCASSLVLTGELFFGEGSRLTVL.

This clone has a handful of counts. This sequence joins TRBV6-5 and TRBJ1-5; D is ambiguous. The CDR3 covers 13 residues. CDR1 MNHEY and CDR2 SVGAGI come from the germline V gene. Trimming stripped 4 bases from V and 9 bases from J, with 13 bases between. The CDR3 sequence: CASSSGIRRPQHF. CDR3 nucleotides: TGTGCCAGCAGTTCAGGTATCCGACGGCCCCAGCATTTT.

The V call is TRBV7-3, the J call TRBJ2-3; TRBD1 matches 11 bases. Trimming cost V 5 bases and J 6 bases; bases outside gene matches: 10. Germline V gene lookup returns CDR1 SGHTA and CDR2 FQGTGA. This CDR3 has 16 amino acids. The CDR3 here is CASSQGTGGPSDTQYF. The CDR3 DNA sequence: TGTGCCAGCAGCCAAGGGACAGGGGGTCCCTCGGATACGCAGTATTTT.

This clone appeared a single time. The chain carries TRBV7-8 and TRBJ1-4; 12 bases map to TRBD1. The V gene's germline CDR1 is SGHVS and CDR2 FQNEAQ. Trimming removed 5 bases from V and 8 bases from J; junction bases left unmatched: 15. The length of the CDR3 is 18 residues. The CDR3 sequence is CASSPNRDRGLGNEKLFF. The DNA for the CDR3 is TGTGCCAGCAGCCCGAACCGGGACAGGGGGCTCGGGAACGAAAAACTGTTTTTT.

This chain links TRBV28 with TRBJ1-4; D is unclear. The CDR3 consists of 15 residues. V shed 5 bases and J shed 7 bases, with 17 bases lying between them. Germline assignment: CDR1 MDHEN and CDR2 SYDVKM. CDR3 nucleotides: TGTGCCAGCAGTCTCACCCTTAGCAGCATTGAAAAACTGTTTTTT. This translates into CASSLTLSSIEKLFF.

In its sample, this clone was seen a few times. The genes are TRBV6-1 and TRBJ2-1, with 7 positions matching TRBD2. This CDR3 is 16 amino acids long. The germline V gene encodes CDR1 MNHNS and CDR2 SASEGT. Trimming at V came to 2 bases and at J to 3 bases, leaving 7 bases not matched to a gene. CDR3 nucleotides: TGTGCCAGCAGTGAATTTCGCGGGGGTGTCTACAATGAGCAGTTCTTC. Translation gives CASSEFRGGVYNEQFF.

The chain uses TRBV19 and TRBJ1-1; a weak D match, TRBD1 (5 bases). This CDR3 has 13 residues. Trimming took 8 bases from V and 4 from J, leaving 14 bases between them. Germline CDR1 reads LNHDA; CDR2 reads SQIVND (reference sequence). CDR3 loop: CASVRAGITEAFF. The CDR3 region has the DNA TGTGCCAGTGTCAGGGCAGGGATCACTGAAGCTTTCTTT.

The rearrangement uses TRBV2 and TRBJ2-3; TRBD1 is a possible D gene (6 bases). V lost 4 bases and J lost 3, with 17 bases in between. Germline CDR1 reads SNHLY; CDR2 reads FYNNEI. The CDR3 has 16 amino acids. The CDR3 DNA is TGTGCCAGCAGTGGGAGGACAGCCACCCCAACAGATACGCAGTATTTT. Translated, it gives CASSGRTATPTDTQYF.

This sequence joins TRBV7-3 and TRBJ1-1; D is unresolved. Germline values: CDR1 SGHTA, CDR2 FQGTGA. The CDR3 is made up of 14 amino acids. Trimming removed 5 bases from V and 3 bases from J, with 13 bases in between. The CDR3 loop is CASSPTVYDTEAFF. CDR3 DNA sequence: TGTGCCAGCAGCCCCACAGTATATGACACTGAAGCTTTCTTT.

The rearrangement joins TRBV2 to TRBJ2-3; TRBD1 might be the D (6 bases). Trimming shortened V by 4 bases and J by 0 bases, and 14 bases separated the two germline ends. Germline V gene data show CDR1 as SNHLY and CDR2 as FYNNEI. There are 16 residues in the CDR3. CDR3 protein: CASSGLRGSSTDTQYF. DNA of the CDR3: TGTGCCAGCAGTGGTTTAAGGGGGTCTAGCACAGATACGCAGTATTTT.

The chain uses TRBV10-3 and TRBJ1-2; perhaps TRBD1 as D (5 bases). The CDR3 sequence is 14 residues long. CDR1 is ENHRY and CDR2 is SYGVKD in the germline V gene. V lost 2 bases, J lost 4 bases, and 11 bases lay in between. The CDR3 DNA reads TGTGCCATCAGTGAGATTCAGGGATCCTATGGCTACACCTTC. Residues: CAISEIQGSYGYTF.

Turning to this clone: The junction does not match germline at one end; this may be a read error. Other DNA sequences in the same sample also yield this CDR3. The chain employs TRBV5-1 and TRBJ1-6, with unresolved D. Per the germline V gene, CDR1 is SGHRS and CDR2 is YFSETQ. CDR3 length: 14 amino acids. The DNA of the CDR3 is TGCGCCAGTAGCTTCACATCCCCTAATTCACCCCTCCACTTT. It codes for CASSFTSPNSPLHF.

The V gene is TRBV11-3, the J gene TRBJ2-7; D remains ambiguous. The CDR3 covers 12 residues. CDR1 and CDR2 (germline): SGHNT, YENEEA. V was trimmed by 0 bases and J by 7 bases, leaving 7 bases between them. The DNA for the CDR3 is TGTGCCAGCAGCTTAGACTCGAGGGAGCAGTACTTC. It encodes CASSLDSREQYF.

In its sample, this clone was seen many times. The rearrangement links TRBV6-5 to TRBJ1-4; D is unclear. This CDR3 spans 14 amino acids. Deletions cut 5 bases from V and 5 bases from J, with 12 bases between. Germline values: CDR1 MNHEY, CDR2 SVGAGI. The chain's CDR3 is CASSPFEANEKLFF. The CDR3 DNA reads TGTGCCAGCAGTCCCTTTGAAGCCAATGAAAAACTGTTTTTT.

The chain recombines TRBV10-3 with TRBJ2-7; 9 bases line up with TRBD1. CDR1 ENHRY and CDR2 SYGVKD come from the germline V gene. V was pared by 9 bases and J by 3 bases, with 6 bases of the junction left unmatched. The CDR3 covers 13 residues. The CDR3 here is CAILRDRDYEQYF. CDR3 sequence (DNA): TGTGCCATTTTGAGGGACAGGGACTACGAGCAGTACTTC.